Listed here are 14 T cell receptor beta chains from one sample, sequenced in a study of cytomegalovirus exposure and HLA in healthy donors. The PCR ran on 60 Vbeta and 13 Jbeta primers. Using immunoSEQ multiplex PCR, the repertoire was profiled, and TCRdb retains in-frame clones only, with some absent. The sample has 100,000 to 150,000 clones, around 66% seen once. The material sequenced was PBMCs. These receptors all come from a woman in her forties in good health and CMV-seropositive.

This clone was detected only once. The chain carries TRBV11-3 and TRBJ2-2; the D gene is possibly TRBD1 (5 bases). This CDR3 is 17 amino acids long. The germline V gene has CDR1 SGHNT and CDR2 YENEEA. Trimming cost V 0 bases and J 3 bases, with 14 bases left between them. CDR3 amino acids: CASSLEGWGRDTGELFF. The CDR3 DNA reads TGTGCCAGCAGCTTAGAGGGCTGGGGCCGAGACACCGGGGAGCTGTTTTTT.

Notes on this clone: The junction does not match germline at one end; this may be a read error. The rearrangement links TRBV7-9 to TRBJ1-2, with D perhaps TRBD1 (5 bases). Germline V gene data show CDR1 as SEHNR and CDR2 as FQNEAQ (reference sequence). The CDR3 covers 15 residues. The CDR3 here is CSSSLGPGNSYGYTF. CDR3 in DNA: TGTTCCAGCAGCTTAGGGCCAGGGAATAGCTATGGCTACACCTTC.

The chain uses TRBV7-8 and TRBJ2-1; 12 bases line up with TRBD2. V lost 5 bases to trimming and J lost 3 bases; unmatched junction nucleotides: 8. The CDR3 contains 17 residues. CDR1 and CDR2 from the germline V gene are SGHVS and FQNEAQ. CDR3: CASSRTSGGLGYNEQFF. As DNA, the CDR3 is TGTGCCAGCAGCCGCACTAGCGGGGGGCTCGGCTACAATGAGCAGTTCTTC.

CDR3 nucleotides: TGTGCCAGCAGTACCGCAGAACAGGGCCTGGGGGGGTCCTACGAGCAGTACTTC. Protein: CASSTAEQGLGGSYEQYF. V usage is TRBV28 and J usage is TRBJ2-7, with D possibly being TRBD2 (7 bases). The CDR3 runs 18 residues. Germline V gene sequence: CDR1 MDHEN, CDR2 SYDVKM. Trimming pared 5 bases from V and 1 base from J, leaving 24 bases between.

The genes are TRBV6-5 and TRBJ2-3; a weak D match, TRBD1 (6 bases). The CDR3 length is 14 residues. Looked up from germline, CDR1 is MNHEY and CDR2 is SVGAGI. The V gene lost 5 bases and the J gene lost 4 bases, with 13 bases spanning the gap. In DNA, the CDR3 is TGTGCCAGCAGTCGAGACAGGACGTCAGATACGCAGTATTTT. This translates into CASSRDRTSDTQYF.

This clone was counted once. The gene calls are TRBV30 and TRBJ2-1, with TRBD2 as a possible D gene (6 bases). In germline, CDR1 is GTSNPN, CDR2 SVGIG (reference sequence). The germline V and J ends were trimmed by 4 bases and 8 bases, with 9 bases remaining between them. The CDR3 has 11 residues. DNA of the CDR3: TGTGCCTGGAAGCGGAGGGATGAGCAGTTCTTC. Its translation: CAWKRRDEQFF.

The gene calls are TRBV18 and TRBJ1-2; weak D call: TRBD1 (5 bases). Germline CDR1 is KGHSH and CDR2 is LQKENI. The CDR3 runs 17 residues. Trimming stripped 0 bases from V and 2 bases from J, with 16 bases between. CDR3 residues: CASSPPGGGSQNYGYTF. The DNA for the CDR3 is TGTGCCAGCTCACCACCGGGTGGGGGGTCACAGAACTATGGCTACACCTTC.

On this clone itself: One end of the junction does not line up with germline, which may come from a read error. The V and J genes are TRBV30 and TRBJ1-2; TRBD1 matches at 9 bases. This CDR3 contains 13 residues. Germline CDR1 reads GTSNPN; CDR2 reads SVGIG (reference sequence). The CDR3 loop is CAWSGQGPYGYPF. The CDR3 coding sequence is TGTGCCTGGAGCGGACAGGGGCCCTATGGCTACCCCTTC.

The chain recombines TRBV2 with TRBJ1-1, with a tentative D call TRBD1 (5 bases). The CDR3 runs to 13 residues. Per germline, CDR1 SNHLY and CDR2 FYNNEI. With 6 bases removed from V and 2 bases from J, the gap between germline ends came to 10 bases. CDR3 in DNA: TGTGCCAGCAGCGAGGACACAAACACTGAAGCTTTCTTT. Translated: CASSEDTNTEAFF.

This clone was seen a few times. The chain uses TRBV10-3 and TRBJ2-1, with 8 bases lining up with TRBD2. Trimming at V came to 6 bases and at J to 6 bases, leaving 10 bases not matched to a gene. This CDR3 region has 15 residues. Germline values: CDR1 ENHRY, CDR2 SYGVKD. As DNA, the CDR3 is TGTGCCATCAGATCAGAAGCGGGAGACGCCAATGAGCAGTTCTTC. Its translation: CAIRSEAGDANEQFF.

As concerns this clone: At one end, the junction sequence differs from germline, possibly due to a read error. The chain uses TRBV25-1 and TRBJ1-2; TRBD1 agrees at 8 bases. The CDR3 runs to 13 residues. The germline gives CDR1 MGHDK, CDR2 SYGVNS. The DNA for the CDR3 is TGTGCCAGCAACCGCGGACAGGGCGGAGGCTACCCCTTC. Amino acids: CASNRGQGGGYPF.

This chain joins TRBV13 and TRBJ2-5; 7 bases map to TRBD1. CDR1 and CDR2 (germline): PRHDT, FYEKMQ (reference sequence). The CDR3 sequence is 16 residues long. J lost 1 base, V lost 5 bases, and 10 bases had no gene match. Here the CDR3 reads CASSQRLGQAQETQYF. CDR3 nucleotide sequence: TGTGCCAGCAGCCAACGCCTTGGACAGGCCCAAGAGACCCAGTACTTC.

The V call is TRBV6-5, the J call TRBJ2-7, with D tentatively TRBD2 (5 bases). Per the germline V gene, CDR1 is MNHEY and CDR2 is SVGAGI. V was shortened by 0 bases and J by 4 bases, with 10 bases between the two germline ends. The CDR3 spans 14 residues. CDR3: CASSYSSGGYEQYF. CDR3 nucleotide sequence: TGTGCCAGCAGTTACTCGAGCGGCGGATACGAGCAGTACTTC.

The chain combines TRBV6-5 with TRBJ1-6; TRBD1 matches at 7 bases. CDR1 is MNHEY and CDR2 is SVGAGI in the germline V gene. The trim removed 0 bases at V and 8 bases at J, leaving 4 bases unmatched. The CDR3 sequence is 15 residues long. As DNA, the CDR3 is TGTGCCAGCAGTTACTCGACAGGGTACGATTCACCCCTCCACTTT. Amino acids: CASSYSTGYDSPLHF.